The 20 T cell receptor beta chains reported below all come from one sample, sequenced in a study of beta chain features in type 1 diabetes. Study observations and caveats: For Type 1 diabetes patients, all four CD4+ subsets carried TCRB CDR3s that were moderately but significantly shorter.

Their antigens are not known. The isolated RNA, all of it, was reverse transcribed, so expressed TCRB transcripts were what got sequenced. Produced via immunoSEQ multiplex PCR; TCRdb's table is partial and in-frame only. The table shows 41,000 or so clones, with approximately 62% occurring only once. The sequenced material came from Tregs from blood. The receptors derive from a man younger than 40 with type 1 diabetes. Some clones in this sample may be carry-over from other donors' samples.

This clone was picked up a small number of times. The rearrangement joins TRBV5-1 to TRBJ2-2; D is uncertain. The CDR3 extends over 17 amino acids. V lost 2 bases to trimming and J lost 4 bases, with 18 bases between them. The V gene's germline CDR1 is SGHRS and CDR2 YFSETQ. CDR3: CASSFLPELRGTGELFF. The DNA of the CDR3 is TGCGCCAGCAGCTTTTTGCCGGAGCTCCGAGGCACCGGGGAGCTGTTTTTT.

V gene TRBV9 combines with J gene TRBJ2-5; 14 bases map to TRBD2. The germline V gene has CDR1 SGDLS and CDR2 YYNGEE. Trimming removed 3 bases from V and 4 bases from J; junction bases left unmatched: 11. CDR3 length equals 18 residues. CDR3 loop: CASSGVTSGGALGETQYF. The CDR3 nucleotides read TGTGCCAGCAGCGGAGTGACTAGCGGGGGGGCCTTGGGAGAGACCCAGTACTTC.

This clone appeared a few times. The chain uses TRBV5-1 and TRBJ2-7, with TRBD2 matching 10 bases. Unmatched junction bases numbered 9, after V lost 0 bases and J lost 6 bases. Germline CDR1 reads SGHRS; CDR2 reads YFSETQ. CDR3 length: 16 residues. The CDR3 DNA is TGCGCCAGCAGCTTGGAGCCCGGGACTAGCGCCCTCGAGCAGTACTTC. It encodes CASSLEPGTSALEQYF.

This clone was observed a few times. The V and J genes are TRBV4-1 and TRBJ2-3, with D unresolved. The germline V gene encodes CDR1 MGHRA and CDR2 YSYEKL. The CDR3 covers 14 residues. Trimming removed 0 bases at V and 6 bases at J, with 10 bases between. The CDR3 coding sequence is TGCGCCAGCAGCCAAGACCCCGCGAGGGATACGCAGTATTTT. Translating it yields CASSQDPARDTQYF.

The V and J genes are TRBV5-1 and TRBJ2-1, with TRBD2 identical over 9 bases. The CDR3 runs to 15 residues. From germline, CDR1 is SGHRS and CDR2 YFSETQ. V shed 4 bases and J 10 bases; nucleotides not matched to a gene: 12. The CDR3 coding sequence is TGCGCCAGCAGCCGTAATAGCGGGGGTTTAAGGGAGCAGTTCTTC. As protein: CASSRNSGGLREQFF.

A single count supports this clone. The CDR3 reads CASSFSSNQPQHF. The CDR3 DNA follows: TGTGCCAGCAGCTTTAGTAGCAATCAGCCCCAGCATTTT. The gene calls are TRBV7-9 and TRBJ1-5, with D unresolved. The CDR3 loop spans 13 amino acids. Germline V gene data show CDR1 as SEHNR and CDR2 as FQNEAQ (reference sequence). V lost 3 bases to trimming and J lost 0 bases, with 3 bases between them.

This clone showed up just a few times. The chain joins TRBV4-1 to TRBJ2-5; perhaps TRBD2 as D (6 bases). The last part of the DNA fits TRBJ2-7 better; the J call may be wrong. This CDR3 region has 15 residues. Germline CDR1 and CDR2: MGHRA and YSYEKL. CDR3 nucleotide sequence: TGCGCCAGCAGCCAAGAGGGACTGCCGACCTACGAGCAGTACTTC. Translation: CASSQEGLPTYEQYF.

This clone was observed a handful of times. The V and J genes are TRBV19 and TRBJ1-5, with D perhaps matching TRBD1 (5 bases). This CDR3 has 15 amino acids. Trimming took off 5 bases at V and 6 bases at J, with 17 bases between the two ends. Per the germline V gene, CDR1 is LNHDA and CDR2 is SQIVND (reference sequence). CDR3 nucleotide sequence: TGTGCCAGTAGTCCTTCTGGCAGGGCCGGTCAGCCCCAGCATTTT. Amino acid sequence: CASSPSGRAGQPQHF.

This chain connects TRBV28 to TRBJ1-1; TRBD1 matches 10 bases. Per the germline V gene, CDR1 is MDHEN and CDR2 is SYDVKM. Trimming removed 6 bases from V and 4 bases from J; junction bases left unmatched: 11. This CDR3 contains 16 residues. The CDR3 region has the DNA TGTGCCAGCAGCCCCGGGACAGGGGTTTCTGGCACTGAAGCTTTCTTT. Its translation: CASSPGTGVSGTEAFF. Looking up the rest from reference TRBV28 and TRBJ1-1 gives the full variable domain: DVKVTQSSRYLVKRTGEKVFLECVQDMDHENMFWYRQDPGLGLRLIYFSYDVKMKEKGDIPEGYSVSREKKERFSLILESASTNQTSMYLCASSPGTGVSGTEAFFGQGTRLTVV.

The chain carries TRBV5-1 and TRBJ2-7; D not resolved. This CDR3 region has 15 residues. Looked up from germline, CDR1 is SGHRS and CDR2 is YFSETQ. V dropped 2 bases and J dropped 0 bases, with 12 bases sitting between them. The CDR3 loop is CASSFGQASSYEQYF. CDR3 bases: TGCGCCAGCAGCTTCGGTCAGGCGAGCTCCTACGAGCAGTACTTC.

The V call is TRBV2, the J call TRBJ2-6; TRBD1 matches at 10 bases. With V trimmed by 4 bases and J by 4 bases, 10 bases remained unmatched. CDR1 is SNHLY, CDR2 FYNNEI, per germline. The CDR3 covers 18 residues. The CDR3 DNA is TGTGCCAGCAGTGTTAGTGGACAGGGGGTAGGGGGGGCCAACGTCCTGACTTTC. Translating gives CASSVSGQGVGGANVLTF.

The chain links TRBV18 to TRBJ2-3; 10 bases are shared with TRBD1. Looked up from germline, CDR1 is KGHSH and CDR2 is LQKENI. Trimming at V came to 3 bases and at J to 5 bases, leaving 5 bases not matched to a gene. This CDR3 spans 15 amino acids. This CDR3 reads CASSPRDRGLDTQYF. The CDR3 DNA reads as TGTGCCAGCTCACCCCGGGACAGGGGTTTAGATACGCAGTATTTT.

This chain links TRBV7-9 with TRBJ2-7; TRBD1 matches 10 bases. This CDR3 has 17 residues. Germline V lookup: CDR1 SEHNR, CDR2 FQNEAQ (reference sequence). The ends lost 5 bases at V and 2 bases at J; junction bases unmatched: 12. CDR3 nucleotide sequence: TGTGCCAGCAGCCGCCTTCCCTGGGGGACAGGGGCCTACGAGCAGTACTTC. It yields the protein CASSRLPWGTGAYEQYF.

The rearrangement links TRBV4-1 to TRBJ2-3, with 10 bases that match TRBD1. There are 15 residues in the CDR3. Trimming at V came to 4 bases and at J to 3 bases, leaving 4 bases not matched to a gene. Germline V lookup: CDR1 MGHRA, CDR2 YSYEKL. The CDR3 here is CASSPGTGVTDTQYF. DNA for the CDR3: TGCGCCAGCAGCCCGGGGACAGGGGTAACAGATACGCAGTATTTT.

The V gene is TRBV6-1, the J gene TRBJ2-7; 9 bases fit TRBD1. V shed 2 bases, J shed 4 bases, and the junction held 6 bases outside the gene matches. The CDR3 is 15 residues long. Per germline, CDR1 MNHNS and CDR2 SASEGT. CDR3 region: CASSELTGGWYEQYF. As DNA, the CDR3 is TGTGCCAGCAGTGAACTGACAGGGGGTTGGTACGAGCAGTACTTC.

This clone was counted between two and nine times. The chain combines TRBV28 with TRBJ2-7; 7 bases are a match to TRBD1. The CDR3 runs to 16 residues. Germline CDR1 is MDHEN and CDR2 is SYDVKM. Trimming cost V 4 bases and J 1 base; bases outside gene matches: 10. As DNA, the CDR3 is TGTGCCAGCAGTTCACGCGTCCGGGACAGTTCCTACGAGCAGTACTTC. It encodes CASSSRVRDSSYEQYF.

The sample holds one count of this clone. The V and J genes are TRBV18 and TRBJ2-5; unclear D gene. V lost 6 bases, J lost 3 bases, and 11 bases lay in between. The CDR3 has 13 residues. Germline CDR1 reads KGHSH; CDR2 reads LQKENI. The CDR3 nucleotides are TGTGCCAGCTCTCGTCAGGCCGAAGAGACCCAGTACTTC. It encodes CASSRQAEETQYF.

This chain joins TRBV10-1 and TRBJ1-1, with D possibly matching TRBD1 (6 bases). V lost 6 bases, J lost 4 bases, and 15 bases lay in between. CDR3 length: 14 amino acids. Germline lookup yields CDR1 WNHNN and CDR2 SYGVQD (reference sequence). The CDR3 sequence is CASSGDRKATEAFF. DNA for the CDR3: TGCGCCAGCAGCGGCGACAGGAAGGCCACTGAAGCTTTCTTT.

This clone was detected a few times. CDR3 region: CASRTGSSGNTIYF. CDR3 sequence (DNA): TGTGCCAGCAGGACAGGCTCGTCTGGAAACACCATATATTTT. The chain is built from TRBV7-9 and TRBJ1-3; D possibly corresponds to TRBD1 (6 bases). Germline V CDR1 and CDR2: SEHNR, FQNEAQ (reference sequence). The CDR3 has 14 amino acids. The germline V and J ends were trimmed by 6 bases and 1 base, with 10 bases remaining between them. The whole variable domain, filled in from reference TRBV7-9 and TRBJ1-3, reads DTGVSQNPRHKITKRGQNVTFRCDPISEHNRLYWYRQTLGQGPEFLTYFQNEAQLEKSRLLSDRFSAERPKGSFSTLEIQRTEQGDSAMYLCASRTGSSGNTIYFGEGSWLTVV.

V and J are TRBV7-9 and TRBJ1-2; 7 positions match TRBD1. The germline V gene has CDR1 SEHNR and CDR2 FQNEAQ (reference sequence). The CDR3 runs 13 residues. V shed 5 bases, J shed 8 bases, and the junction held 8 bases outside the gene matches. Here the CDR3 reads CASSPRTGLGYTF. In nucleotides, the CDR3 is TGTGCCAGCAGCCCCCGGACAGGTCTGGGCTACACCTTC.